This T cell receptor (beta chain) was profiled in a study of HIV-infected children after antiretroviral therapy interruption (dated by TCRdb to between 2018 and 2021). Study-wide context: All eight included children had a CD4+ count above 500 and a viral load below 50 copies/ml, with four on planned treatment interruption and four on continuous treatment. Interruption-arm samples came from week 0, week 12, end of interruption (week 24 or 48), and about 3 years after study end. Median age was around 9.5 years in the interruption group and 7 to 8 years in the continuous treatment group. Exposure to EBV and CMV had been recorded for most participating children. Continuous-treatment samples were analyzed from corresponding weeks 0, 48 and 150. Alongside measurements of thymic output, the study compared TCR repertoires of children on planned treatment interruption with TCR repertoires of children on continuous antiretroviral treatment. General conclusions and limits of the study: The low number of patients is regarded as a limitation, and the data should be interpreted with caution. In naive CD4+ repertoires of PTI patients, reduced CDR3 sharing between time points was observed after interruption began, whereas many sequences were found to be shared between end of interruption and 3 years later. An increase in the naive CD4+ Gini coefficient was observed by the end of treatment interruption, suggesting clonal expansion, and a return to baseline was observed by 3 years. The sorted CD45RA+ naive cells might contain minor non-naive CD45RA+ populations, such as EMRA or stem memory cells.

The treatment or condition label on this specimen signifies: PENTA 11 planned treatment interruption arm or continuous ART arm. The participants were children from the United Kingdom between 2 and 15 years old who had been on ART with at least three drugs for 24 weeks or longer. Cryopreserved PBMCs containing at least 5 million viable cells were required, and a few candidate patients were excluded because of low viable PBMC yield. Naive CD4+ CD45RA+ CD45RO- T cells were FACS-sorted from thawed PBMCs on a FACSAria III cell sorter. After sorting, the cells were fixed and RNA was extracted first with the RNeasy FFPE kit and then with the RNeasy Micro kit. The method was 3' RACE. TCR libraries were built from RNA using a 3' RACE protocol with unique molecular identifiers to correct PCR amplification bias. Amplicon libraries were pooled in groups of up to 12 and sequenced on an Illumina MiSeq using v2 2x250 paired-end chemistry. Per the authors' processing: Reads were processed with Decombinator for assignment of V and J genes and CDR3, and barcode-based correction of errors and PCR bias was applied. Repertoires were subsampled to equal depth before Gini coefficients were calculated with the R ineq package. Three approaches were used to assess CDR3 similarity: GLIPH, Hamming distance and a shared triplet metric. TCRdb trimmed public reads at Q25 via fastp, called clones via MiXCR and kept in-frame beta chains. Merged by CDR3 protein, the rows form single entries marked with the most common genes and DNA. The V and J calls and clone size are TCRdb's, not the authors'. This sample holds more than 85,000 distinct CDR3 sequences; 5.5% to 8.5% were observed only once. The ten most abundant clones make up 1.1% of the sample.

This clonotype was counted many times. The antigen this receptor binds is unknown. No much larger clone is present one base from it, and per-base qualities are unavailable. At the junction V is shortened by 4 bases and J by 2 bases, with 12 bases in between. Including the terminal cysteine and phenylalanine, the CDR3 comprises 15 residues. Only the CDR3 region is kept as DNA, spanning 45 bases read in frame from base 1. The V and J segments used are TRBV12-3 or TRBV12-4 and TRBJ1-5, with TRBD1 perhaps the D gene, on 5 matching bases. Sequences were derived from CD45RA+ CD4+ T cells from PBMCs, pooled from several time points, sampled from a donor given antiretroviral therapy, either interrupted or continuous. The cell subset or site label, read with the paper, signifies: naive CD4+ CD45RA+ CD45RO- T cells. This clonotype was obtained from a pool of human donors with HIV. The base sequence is TGTGCCAGCAGTTCGGGGCAGGGCGGCAATCAGCCCCAGCATTTT. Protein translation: CASSSGQGGNQPQHF.